The clone carrying this T cell receptor (beta chain) has a single count. What it binds is not known. This entry comes from a study of cytomegalovirus exposure and HLA in healthy donors. Whole-study results and caveats: A few of the chains that were CMV-associated were confirmed in vitro to be specific for CMV antigens.

Here immunoSEQ multiplex PCR was the method, and the copy in TCRdb shows in-frame clones only, minus some. The sample includes about 220,000 clones, around nine tenths of them seen just once. The material sequenced was PBMCs. The source is a young man in good health and CMV-seronegative.

CDR3 amino acids: CASSLDGSLSGNTIYF. The CDR3 region has the DNA TGCGCCAGCAGCTTGGATGGGAGTCTCTCTGGAAACACCATATATTTT. The chain has TRBV5-1 and TRBJ1-3, with D uncertain. The CDR3 is made up of 16 amino acids. CDR1 is SGHRS and CDR2 is YFSETQ in the germline V gene. The ends were cut back, 0 bases at V and 0 bases at J, with 10 bases in the middle.